The entry below describes one T cell receptor beta chain. Antigen: not known. Assay used: immunoSEQ multiplex PCR; TCRdb lists only in-frame clones, some missing. The sample carries 95,000 to 100,000 clones, around 84% recorded once. The entry originates in a study of T cell responses to AZD1222 COVID-19 vaccine. Across the whole study: Investigators merged groups given second doses at roughly 4 or roughly 12 weeks. Regarding the study as a whole: At baseline, just six AZD1222 recipients tested seropositive. Scientists sampled the repertoires only once the peak T cell response had passed.

The CDR3 is made up of 14 amino acids. The J segment lost 6 bases and the V segment lost 3 bases, leaving 5 bases of the junction unmatched. Germline assignment: CDR1 SGHTA and CDR2 FQGNSA. V usage is TRBV7-2 and J usage is TRBJ2-1; TRBD2 matches at 7 bases. Source: peripheral blood, taken on day 0 of AZD1222 vaccination. The source is an adult in good health. DNA for the CDR3: TGTGCCAGCAGCTTCGGGAGGAGCGGCAATGAGCAGTTCTTC. This translates into CASSFGRSGNEQFF.